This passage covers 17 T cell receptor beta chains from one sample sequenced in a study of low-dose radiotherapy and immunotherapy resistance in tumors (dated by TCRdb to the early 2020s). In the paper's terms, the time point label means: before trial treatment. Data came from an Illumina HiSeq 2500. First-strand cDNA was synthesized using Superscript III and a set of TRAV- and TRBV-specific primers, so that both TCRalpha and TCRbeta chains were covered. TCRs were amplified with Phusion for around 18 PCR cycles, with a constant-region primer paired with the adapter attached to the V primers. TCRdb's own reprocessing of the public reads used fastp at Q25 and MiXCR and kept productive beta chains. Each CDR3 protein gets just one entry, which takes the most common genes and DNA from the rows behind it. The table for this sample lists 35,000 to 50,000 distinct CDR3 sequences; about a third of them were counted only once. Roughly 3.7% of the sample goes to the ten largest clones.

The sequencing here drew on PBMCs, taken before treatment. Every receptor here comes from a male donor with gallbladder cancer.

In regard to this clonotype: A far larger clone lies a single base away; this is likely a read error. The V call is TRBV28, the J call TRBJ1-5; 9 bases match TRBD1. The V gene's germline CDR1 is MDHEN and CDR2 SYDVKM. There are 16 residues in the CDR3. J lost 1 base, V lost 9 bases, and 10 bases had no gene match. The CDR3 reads CARTRTGDLSNQPQHF. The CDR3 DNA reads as TGTGCCAGGACCCGGACAGGGGACCTAAGCAATCAGCCCCAGCATTTT. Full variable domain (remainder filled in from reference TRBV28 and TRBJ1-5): DVKVTQSSRYLVKRTGEKVFLECVQDMDHENMFWYRQDPGLGLRLIYFSYDVKMKEKGDIPEGYSVSREKKERFSLILESASTNQTSMYLCARTRTGDLSNQPQHFGDGTRLSIL.

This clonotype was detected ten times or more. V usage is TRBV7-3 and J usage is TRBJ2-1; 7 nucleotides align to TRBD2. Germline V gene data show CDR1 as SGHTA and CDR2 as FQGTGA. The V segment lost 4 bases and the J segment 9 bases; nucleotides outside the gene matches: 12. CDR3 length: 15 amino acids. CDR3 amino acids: CASSSRLAGITEQFF. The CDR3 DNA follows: TGTGCCAGCAGCTCACGACTAGCCGGGATTACTGAGCAGTTCTTC.

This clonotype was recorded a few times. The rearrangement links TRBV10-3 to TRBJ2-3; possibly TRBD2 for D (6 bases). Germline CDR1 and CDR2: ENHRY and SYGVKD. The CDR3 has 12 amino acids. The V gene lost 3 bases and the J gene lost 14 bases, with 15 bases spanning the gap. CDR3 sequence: CAISEELAWGYF. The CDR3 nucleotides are TGTGCCATCAGTGAAGAACTAGCCTGGGGGTATTTT.

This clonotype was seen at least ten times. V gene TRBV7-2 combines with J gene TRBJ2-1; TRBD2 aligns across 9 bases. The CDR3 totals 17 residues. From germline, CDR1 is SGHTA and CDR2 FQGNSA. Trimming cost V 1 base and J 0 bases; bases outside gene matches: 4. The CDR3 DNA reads TGTGCCAGCAGCTTAGTAGCGGGGGCCACCTCCTACAATGAGCAGTTCTTC. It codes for CASSLVAGATSYNEQFF.

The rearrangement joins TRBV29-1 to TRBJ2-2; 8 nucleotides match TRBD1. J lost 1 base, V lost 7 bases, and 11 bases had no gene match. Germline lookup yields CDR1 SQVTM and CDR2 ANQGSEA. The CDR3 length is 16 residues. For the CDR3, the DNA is TGCAGCGCTGCAGACAGGGGCGCTCTGAACACCGGGGAGCTGTTTTTT. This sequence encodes CSAADRGALNTGELFF.

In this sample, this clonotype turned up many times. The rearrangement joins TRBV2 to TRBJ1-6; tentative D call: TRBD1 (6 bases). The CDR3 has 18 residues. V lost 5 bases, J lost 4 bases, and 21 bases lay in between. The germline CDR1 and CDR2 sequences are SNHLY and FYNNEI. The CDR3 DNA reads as TGTGCCAGCAGTAAAGAAACAGGGTTGAGGTGGTATAATTCACCCCTCCACTTT. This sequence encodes CASSKETGLRWYNSPLHF.

The CDR3: CASSLASTGPDTQYF. In DNA form, the CDR3 reads TGTGCCAGCAGCTTAGCGAGTACAGGGCCAGATACGCAGTATTTT. V and J are TRBV7-8 and TRBJ2-3, with TRBD1 as a possible D gene (6 bases). CDR1 and CDR2 (germline): SGHVS, FQNEAQ. The V end lost 0 bases, the J end lost 4 bases, and 11 bases lay between the germline ends. This CDR3 comprises 15 residues.

CDR3 DNA: TGTGCCACCAGCAGAGGGTTAGGGCCCTACGAGCAGTACTTC. Residues: CATSRGLGPYEQYF. This chain uses TRBV15 with TRBJ2-7; D gene uncertain. The germline gives CDR1 LNHNV, CDR2 YYDKDF (reference sequence). CDR3 length equals 14 residues. Trimming took 1 base from V and 2 from J, leaving 9 bases between them.

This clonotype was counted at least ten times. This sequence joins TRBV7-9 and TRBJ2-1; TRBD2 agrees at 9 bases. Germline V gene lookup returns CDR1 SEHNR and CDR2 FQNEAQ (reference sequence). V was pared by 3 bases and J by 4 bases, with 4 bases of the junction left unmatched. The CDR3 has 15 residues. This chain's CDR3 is CASSFSGGTYNEQFF. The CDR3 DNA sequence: TGTGCCAGCAGCTTTAGCGGGGGCACATACAATGAGCAGTTCTTC.

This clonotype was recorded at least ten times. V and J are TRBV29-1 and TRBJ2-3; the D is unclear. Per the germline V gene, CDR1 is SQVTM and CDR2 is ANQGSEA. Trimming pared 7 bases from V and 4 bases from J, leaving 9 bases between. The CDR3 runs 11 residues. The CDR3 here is CSAVVPDTQYF. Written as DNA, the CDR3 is TGCAGCGCCGTAGTTCCAGATACGCAGTATTTT.

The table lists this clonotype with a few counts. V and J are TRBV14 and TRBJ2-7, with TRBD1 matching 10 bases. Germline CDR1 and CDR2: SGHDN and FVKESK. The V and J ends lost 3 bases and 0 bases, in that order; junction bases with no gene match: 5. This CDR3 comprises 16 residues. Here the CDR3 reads CASSHLRTGGSYEQYF. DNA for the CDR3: TGTGCCAGCAGCCATCTTCGGACAGGGGGCTCCTACGAGCAGTACTTC. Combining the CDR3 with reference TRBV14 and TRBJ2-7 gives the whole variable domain EAGVTQFPSHSVIEKGQTVTLRCDPISGHDNLYWYRRVMGKEIKFLLHFVKESKQDESGMPNNRFLAERTGGTYSTLKVQPAELEDSGVYFCASSHLRTGGSYEQYFGPGTRLTVT.

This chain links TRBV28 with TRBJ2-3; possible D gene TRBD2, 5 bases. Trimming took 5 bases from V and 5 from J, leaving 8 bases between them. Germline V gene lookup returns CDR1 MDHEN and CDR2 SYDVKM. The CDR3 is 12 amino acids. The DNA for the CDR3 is TGTGCCAGCAGTCTAGCCCGAGATACGCAGTATTTT. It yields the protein CASSLARDTQYF. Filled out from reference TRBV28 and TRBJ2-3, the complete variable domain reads DVKVTQSSRYLVKRTGEKVFLECVQDMDHENMFWYRQDPGLGLRLIYFSYDVKMKEKGDIPEGYSVSREKKERFSLILESASTNQTSMYLCASSLARDTQYFGPGTRLTVL.

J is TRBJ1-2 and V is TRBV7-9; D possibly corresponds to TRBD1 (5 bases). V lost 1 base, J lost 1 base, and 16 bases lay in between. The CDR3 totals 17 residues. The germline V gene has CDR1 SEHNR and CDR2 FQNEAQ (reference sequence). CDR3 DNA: TGTGCCAGCAGCTTAGGGTCCGGGACCGACTTTAACTATGGCTACACCTTC. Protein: CASSLGSGTDFNYGYTF.

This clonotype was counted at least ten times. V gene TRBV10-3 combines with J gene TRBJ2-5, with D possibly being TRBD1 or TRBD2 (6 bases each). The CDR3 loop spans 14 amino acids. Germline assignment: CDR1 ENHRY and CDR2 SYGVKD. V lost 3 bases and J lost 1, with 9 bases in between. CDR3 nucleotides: TGTGCCATCAGTGATGGGGGGCCCCAAGAGACCCAGTACTTC. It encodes CAISDGGPQETQYF.

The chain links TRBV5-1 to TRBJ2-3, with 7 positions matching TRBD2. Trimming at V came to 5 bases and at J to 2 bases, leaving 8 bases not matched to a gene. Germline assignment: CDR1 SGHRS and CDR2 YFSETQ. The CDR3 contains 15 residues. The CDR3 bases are TGCGCCAGCAGTCCCTCGGGGGGATACACAGATACGCAGTATTTT. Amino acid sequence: CASSPSGGYTDTQYF. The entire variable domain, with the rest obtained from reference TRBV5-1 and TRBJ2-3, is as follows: KAGVTQTPRYLIKTRGQQVTLSCSPISGHRSVSWYQQTPGQGLQFLFEYFSETQRNKGNFPGRFSGRQFSNSRSEMNVSTLELGDSALYLCASSPSGGYTDTQYFGPGTRLTVL.

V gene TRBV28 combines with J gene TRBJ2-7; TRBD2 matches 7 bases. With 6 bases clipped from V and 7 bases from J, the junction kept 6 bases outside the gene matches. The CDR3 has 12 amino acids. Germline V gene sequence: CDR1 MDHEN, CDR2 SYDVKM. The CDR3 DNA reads TGTGCCAGCAGACCGGGAGGAGGGGAGCAGTACTTC. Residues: CASRPGGGEQYF.

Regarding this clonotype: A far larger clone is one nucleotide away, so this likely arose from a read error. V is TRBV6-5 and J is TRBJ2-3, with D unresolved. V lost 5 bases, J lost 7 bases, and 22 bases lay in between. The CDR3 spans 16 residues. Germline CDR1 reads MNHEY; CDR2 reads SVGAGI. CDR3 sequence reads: CASSPAISRFINTQYF. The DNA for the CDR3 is TGTGCCAGCAGTCCTGCGATTAGCAGATTTATCAATACGCAGTATTTT.